These T cell receptor beta chains were read from a single sample in a study of T cell responses to AZD1222 COVID-19 vaccine. TCRdb keeps only in-frame clones here, not all; method: immunoSEQ multiplex PCR. The sample has about 92,000 clones, 80% to 90% seen once. This sample comprised peripheral blood, obtained on day 0 of AZD1222 vaccination. Receptors originate from an adult in good health. Both conserved end residues are part of each CDR3.

>TRBV5-8|TRBJ2-5
CASSWGGRQETQYF
>TRBV2|TRBJ2-7
CASRTYEQYF
>TRBV28|TRBJ1-5
CASSLRGNSNQPQHF
>TRBV29-1|TRBJ1-2
CSVGRGGQAFYGYTF
>TRBV29-1|TRBJ1-2
CSVLKDSTGPRSYTF
>TRBV28|TRBJ1-5
CASSWTENQPQHF
>TRBV19|TRBJ1-2
CASSVRNGYTF
>TRBV5-1|TRBJ2-3
CASSLEGSTDTQYF
>TRBV19|TRBJ1-5
CASSIGENQPQHF
>TRBV2|TRBJ1-3
CASIKGLGNTIYF
>TRBV20-1|TRBJ2-1
CSASELARSYNEQFF
>TRBV6-5|TRBJ1-5
CASSSHGTGVDQPQHF
>TRBV25-1|TRBJ1-1
CASSDPGQKFTEAFF
>TRBV15|TRBJ2-3
CATSRGGLADTDTQYF
>TRBV7-2|TRBJ1-2
CASSLTAGRNYGYTF
>TRBV20-1|TRBJ2-3
CSASRGNTQYF
>TRBV11-2|TRBJ1-1
CASSLVRGPGGAEAFF
>TRBV10-2|TRBJ1-1
CASLNLGAKVDTEAFF
>TRBV14|TRBJ2-3
CASSQALGFPLDTQYF
>TRBV5-1|TRBJ1-2
CASSLGPQSYGYTF
>TRBV6-1|TRBJ1-6
CASSEGQPNSPLHF
>TRBV30|TRBJ1-2
CAWSVLGTGEGGYTF
>TRBV30|TRBJ2-3
CAWRLAGTDTQYF
>TRBV7-8|TRBJ2-6
CASSSRRPSGANVLTF
>TRBV28|TRBJ1-2
CASSSPPTNYGYTF
>TRBV28|TRBJ2-2
CASSLGTSGTGELFF
>TRBV19|TRBJ2-7
CASSIRESYEQYF
>TRBV14|TRBJ2-3
CASSHDITSTDTQYF
>TRBV5-1|TRBJ2-3
CASSFGQGDTQYF
>TRBV7-3|TRBJ1-1
CASSPAGGEGTEAFF
>TRBV27|TRBJ2-7
CASSPTGGYEQYF
>TRBV2|TRBJ1-1
CASSGSREAFF
>TRBV11-2|TRBJ1-3
CASSPFGFSSGNTIYF
>TRBV9|TRBJ1-2
CASSVTGGNYGYTF
>TRBV7-9|TRBJ1-5
CASSLARGGRQPQHF
>TRBV30|TRBJ1-1
CAWMDRKRPMNTEAFF
>TRBV30|TRBJ1-2
CAWGQVYGYTF
>TRBV10-1|TRBJ2-7
CASSPGGAGGLAGGNYEYEQYF
>TRBV7-9|TRBJ1-1
CASSITPNSRNTEAFF
>TRBV30|TRBJ1-1
CAWSGSGGWRVPEAFF
>TRBV27|TRBJ1-1
CASSLQGGWTEAFF
>TRBV4-3|TRBJ2-2
CASSQAWRQGYNTGELFF
>TRBV5-6|TRBJ1-2
CASSPGGHGYTF
>TRBV6-1|TRBJ1-1
CASSENRGRTEAFF
>TRBV2|TRBJ1-4
CASSRGAREKLFF
>TRBV4-2|TRBJ1-1
CASSFDRGDEAFF
>TRBV6-5|TRBJ1-2
CASRERDGYTF
>TRBV5-4|TRBJ1-3
CASSFAGDGNTIYF
>TRBV7-9|TRBJ1-1
CASRKIGTANTEAFF
>TRBV12-3/TRBV12-4|TRBJ1-5
CASSFSRNQPQHF
>TRBV6-5|TRBJ1-1
CASSYSFRGHTEAFF
>TRBV3-1/TRBV3-2|TRBJ1-2
CASSPSMDGGGYTF
>TRBV3-1/TRBV3-2|TRBJ1-3
CASSQDPGHSVDTIYF